This T cell receptor beta chain was observed in a study of blood T cell repertoires in COVID-19. With 3 bases removed from V and 3 bases from J, the gap between germline ends came to 5 bases. The CDR3 is 13 amino acids. Germline-derived CDR1 and CDR2 are SNHLY and FYNNEI. Sequencing used immunoSEQ multiplex PCR; TCRdb keeps in-frame clones, though not all of them. The sample comprises hundreds of thousands of clones, just under 85% of which are singletons, and about 9.6% rests with the top ten. This rearrangement joins TRBV2 to TRBJ2-2; D is uncertain. The source material was peripheral blood. The clonotype was recovered from an elderly man with acute or convalescent COVID-19. As DNA, the CDR3 is TGTGCCAGCAGTGAGAGGCACACCGGGGAGCTGTTTTTT. This codes for CASSERHTGELFF.